This T cell receptor (beta chain) was observed in a study of T-cell reconstitution after alpha-beta-depleted transplantation in children. Findings and limits, study-wide: Surviving recipient T cells and intrathymic progenitors accounted for some patients' high TCRbeta diversity at day 60. Fresh T-cell production supplied most of the T-cell counts and diversity seen one year after transplant. Alpha-beta T cells present about two months after transplant were reported to originate from several hundred expanded graft clones.

Unique molecular identifiers were incorporated during preparation of the TCRbeta library. Using its own MiXCR run on the PCR reads, TCRdb lists one record per CDR3 protein. The sample holds approximately 520,000 distinct CDR3 sequences, about an eighth seen once. Remarks on this clonotype: Its antigen remains unknown.

CDR3 length: 14 residues. V dropped 6 bases and J dropped 7; count of bases not matched to a gene: 6. The material was PBMCs, mostly from graft donor cells, obtained 180 days after TCRalphabeta/CD19-depleted stem cell transplant. The gene calls are TRBV12-3 or TRBV12-4 and TRBJ1-6; 7 bases align to TRBD1. This receptor was identified in a female patient aged 2-10 years who had a stem cell transplant for aplastic anemia, so the T cells may come from the graft donor. The CDR3, as DNA: TGTGCCAGCAGACGTGACAGGGAAAATTCACCCCTCCACTTT. As protein: CASRRDRENSPLHF.